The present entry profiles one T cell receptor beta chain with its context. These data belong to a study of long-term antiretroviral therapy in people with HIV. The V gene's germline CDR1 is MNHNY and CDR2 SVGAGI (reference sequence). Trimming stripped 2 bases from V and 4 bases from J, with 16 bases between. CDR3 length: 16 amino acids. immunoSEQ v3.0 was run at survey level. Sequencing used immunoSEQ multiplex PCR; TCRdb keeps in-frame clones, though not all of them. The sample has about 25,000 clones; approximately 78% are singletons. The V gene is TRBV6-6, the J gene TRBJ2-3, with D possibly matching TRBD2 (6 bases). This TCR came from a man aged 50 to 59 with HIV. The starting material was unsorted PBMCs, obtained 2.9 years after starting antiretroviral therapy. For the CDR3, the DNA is TGTGCCAGCAGTTACAACGGAGGGCAGATGGCAGATACGCAGTATTTT. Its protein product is CASSYNGGQMADTQYF.